Sequencing of this TCR beta chain was carried out in a study of T cells after yellow fever vaccination (dated by TCRdb to about 2019). In the study overall: Libraries from fractions with low cell numbers were prepared with the SMART-Seq v4 Ultra Low Input RNA kit. Two healthy male donors made up the cohort, one aged 18 to 30 years and the other aged 30 to 40 years. Bulk TCR alpha and beta repertoires were sequenced longitudinally to track T-cell clones before and after primary and booster YFV17D yellow fever vaccination. Blood was collected at multiple timepoints before and after primary and secondary immunization, and bulk PBMC replicates and cell subsets were isolated.

The treatment or condition label, as the study defines it: live attenuated yellow fever vaccine strain. At every blood-draw timepoint, two biological replicates of bulk PBMCs were collected. A standard Ficoll-Paque protocol was used to isolate PBMCs from peripheral blood. TriZol was used to extract RNA from bulk PBMCs, CD4 and CD8 fractions, and dextramer-positive and dextramer-negative fractions. Findings and caveats that apply to the study as a whole: A small fraction of clonotypes appeared in both the CD4 and CD8 compartments, likely as a result of convergent recombination. Compared with the primary T-cell response, the secondary T-cell response was faster but weaker, reaching its peak on day 5 rather than on day 15. Because the study included only a couple of donors, the extent to which the findings can be generalized is limited. Computational filtering was needed because FACS-sorted repertoires could contain abundant contaminating clonotypes from the bulk population. After the booster, most clones that had expanded after primary vaccination were detected again (roughly 95% of CD4 and about 88% of CD8), suggesting broad maintenance of memory.

The CDR3 numbers 15 residues from cysteine through phenylalanine. Only the CDR3 DNA stays, 45 bases, in frame from base 1. The V and J ends are trimmed by 1 base and 2 bases, leaving 10 bases between them. The germline V gene (reference sequence) sets CDR1 to SEHNR and CDR2 to FQNEAQ. TCR cDNA was made using 5'RACE template switching, a step that added a universal primer site and unique molecular identifiers. cDNA synthesis was primed from both the TCR alpha and TCR beta constant segments. Library amplification involved two PCR steps, and the second step added sample barcodes and sequencing adapters. Sequencing of libraries was performed on Illumina HiSeq 2500 (2x100 bp) or NovaSeq (2x150 bp). Per the source publication's procedure: MIGEC was used to demultiplex reads and collapse the reads into UMI consensus sequences, and MiXCR was used for V(D)J alignment. Using edgeR on replicate PBMC samples, clonotypes were called vaccine-responding if FDR was below 0.01 and the log2 fold change was above 5 up to day 15. Each bulk clonotype was labeled CD4 or CD8 based on which sequenced repertoire, CD4 or CD8, contained the clonotype at higher abundance. TCRdb itself trimmed the public reads at Q25 with fastp, ran MiXCR and retained productive beta chains. Each CDR3 protein gets just one entry, which takes the most common genes and DNA from the rows behind it. The V and J calls, along with clone size, are taken from TCRdb and not from the paper's own processing. In this sample the table shows 500,000 to 650,000 distinct CDR3 sequences, around a sixth of which occur a single time. Of the sample, about 18% is held by the ten largest clones.

This clonotype has only a few counts. The clone's antigen remains unknown. One base away there is no much larger clone; base qualities are not given. The sequence joins TRBV7-9 to TRBJ2-3; the D gene is not confidently resolved. The clonotype was recovered from a man between 18 and 35 years old who received the YFV17D yellow fever vaccine. The source material was PBMCs, sampled 5 days after the first yellow fever vaccination. The sequence in DNA is TGTGCCAGCAGCTTAGAGGGCAGCTTCACAGATACGCAGTATTTT. Its protein reads: CASSLEGSFTDTQYF.